The following is a T cell receptor beta chain sequence with its context. The antigen remains undetermined. Use of 60 Vbeta and 13 Jbeta primers characterized the PCR. As processed by the authors: Later work found around 72 million unique TCR beta chains, with approximately 12 million shared. Here immunoSEQ multiplex PCR was the method, and the copy in TCRdb shows in-frame clones only, minus some. V and J calls plus clone size are reproduced from that table; the DNA served to infer D and trimming. Seen here are about 93,000 clones, under 85% observed once, and the top ten hold approximately 2%. This sample is drawn from a study of cytomegalovirus exposure and HLA in healthy donors. Study-wide points: Specificity of three CMV-associated chains for CMV antigens was verified in vitro.

The V and J ends lost 1 base and 7 bases, in that order; junction bases with no gene match: 9. In germline, CDR1 is SGHDN, CDR2 FVKESK. CDR3 length: 15 residues. The receptor was isolated from a boy aged 5-17 years in good health and CMV-seronegative. Sequenced input: PBMCs. The V call is TRBV14, the J call TRBJ1-2; TRBD1 matches at 7 bases. CDR3 region: CASSQVTGAAGGYTF. Here the CDR3 DNA reads TGTGCCAGCAGCCAAGTCACAGGGGCCGCTGGTGGCTACACCTTC.